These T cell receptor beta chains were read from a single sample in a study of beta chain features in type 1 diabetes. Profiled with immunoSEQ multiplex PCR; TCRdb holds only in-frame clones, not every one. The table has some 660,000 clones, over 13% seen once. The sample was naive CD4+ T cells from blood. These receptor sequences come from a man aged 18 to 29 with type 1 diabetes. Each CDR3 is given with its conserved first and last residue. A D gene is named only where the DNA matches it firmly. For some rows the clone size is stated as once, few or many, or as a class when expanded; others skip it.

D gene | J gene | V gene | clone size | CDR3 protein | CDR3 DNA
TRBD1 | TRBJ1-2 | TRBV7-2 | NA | CASSFRDRGKDGYTF | TGTGCCAGCAGCTTCCGGGACAGGGGGAAGGATGGCTACACCTTC
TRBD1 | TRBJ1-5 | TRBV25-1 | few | CASSAPGQLAISPTHF | TGTGCCAGCAGTGCACCGGGACAGTTAGCAATCAGCCCCACGCATTTT
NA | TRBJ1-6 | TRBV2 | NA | CASARLNNSPLHF | TGTGCCAGTGCCCGACTCAATAATTCACCCCTCCACTTT
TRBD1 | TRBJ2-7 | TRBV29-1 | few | CSVSGQGSPYEQYF | TGCAGCGTTTCCGGACAGGGGTCCCCCTACGAGCAGTACTTC
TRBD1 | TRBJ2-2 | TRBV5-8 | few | CASSPGTGNTGELFF | TGTGCCAGCAGCCCCGGGACAGGGAACACCGGGGAGCTGTTTTTT
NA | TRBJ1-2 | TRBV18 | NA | CASRGRRDYGYTF | TGTGCCAGCAGGGGCCGGAGGGACTATGGCTACACCTTC
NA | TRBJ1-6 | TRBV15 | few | CATSIQDYNSPLHF | TGTGCCACCAGCATACAGGATTATAATTCACCCCTCCACTTT
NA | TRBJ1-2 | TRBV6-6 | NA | CASSLQGNGYTF | TGTGCCAGCAGTTTACAGGGTAACGGCTACACCTTC
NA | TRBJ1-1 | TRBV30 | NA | CAWSGRYPMNTEAFF | TGTGCCTGGAGTGGAAGGTATCCCATGAACACTGAAGCTTTCTTT
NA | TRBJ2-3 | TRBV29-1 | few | CSVSGGSSTDTQYF | TGCAGCGTTTCGGGGGGCAGTAGCACAGATACGCAGTATTTT
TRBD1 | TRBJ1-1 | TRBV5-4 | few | CASSPDRETEAFF | TGTGCCAGCAGCCCTGACAGGGAGACTGAAGCTTTCTTT
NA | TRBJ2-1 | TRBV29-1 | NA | CSVGWGEQFF | TGCAGCGTTGGGTGGGGTGAGCAGTTCTTC
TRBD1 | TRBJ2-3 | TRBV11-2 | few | CASSLGTGANTDTQYF | TGTGCCAGCAGCTTGGGCACAGGGGCCAACACAGATACGCAGTATTTT
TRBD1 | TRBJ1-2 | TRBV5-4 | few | CASRDRDRDLHGYTF | TGTGCCAGCAGGGATAGGGACAGGGATTTACATGGCTACACCTTC
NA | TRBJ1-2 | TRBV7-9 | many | CASSTGGGYTF | TGTGCCAGCAGTACCGGGGGAGGCTACACCTTC
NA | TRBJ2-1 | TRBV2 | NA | CASTRTGWASVGNEQFF | TGTGCCAGCACCCGAACGGGATGGGCTAGCGTGGGCAATGAGCAGTTCTTC
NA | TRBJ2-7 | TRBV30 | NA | CAWSDRAGDEQYF | TGTGCCTGGAGTGACAGGGCGGGCGACGAGCAGTACTTC
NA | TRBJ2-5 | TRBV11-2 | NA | CASSLVQGWAETQYF | TGTGCCAGCAGCTTAGTCCAGGGGTGGGCGGAGACCCAGTACTTC
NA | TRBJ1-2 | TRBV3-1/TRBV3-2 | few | CARQGGYTF | TGTGCCAGACAGGGTGGCTACACCTTC
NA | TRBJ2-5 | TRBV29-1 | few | CSVAWGRETQYF | TGCAGCGTTGCTTGGGGGAGAGAGACCCAGTACTTC
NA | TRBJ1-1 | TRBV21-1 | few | CASSKEGTPAQGAFF | TGTGCCAGCAGCAAAGAAGGGACCCCAGCCCAGGGAGCTTTCTTT
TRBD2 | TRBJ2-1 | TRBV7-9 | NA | CASSRGLAGGPHNEQFF | TGTGCCAGCAGCCGGGGACTAGCGGGAGGGCCCCACAATGAGCAGTTCTTC
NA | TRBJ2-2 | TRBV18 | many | CASSPPNTGELFF | TGTGCCAGCTCACCACCGAACACCGGGGAGCTGTTTTTT
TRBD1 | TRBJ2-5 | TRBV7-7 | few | CASSFFPGQGSQYF | TGTGCTAGCAGCTTTTTTCCGGGACAGGGGTCCCAGTACTTC
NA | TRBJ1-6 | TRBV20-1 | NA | CSAQDNSPLHF | TGCAGTGCTCAGGACAATTCACCCCTCCACTTT
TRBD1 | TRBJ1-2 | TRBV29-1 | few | CSGTGSNYGYTF | TGCAGCGGGACAGGATCCAACTATGGCTACACCTTC
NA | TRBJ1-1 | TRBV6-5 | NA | CASSSAMNTEAFF | TGTGCCAGCAGCTCTGCAATGAACACTGAAGCTTTCTTT
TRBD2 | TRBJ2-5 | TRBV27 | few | CASSLRTSGLQETQYF | TGTGCCAGCAGTTTAAGGACTAGCGGGCTGCAAGAGACCCAGTACTTC
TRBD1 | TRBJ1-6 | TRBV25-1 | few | CASSEYGAGTGDSPLHF | TGTGCCAGCAGTGAATATGGGGCCGGGACAGGGGATTCACCCCTCCACTTT
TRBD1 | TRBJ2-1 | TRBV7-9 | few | CASSSTGTGGAGIEFF | TGTGCCAGCAGCTCCACCGGGACAGGGGGCGCAGGTATTGAGTTCTTC
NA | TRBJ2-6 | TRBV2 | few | CASSKEVSGANVLTF | TGTGCCAGCAGTAAAGAGGTGTCTGGGGCCAACGTCCTGACTTTC
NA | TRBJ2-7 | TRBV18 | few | CASSPNTGPYEQYF | TGTGCCAGCTCACCAAATACAGGGCCCTACGAGCAGTACTTC
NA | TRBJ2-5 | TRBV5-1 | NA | CASSRARAPRETQYF | TGCGCCAGCAGTCGAGCCCGGGCCCCTCGAGAGACCCAGTACTTC
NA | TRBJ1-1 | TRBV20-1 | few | CSARPPEAFF | TGCAGTGCTAGACCGCCAGAAGCTTTCTTT
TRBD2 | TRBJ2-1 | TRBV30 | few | CAWTVGLAGMQFF | TGTGCCTGGACTGTAGGCCTAGCGGGGATGCAGTTCTTC
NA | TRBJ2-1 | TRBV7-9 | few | CASSSSEDSSFF | TGTGCCAGCAGCTCGTCGGAGGACAGCTCGTTCTTC
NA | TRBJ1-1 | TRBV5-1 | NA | CASSLQTGTNTEAFF | TGCGCCAGCAGCTTACAAACAGGGACGAACACTGAAGCTTTCTTT
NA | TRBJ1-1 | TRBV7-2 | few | CASSALQGNTEAFF | TGTGCCAGCAGCGCCTTACAGGGGAACACTGAAGCTTTCTTT
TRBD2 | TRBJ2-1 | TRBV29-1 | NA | CSVEGAGAYRNEQFF | TGCAGCGTTGAGGGAGCGGGAGCCTATCGCAATGAGCAGTTCTTC
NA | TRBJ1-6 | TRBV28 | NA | CASSPVGNNSPLHF | TGTGCCAGCAGTCCCGTGGGCAATAATTCACCCCTCCACTTT
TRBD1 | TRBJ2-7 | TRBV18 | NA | CASSPPGQGFVEQYF | TGTGCCAGCTCACCCCCGGGACAGGGTTTCGTCGAGCAGTACTTC
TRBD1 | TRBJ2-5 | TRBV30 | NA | CAWSRTGVQETQYF | TGTGCCTGGAGTAGGACAGGGGTTCAAGAGACCCAGTACTTC
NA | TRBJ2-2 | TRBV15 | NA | CATSRGRGELFF | TGTGCCACCAGCAGAGGAAGAGGGGAGCTGTTTTTT